This passage covers 3 T cell receptor beta chains from one sample sequenced in a study of beta chain features in type 1 diabetes. The isolated RNA, all of it, was reverse transcribed, so expressed TCRB transcripts were what got sequenced. Data came from immunoSEQ multiplex PCR; TCRdb stores just in-frame clones and leaves some out. Of 450,000 or so clones listed, roughly 11% are singletons. Sequenced sample: naive CD4+ T cells from blood. Receptors were obtained from a woman in her late teens or twenties in good health.

This clone was recorded a few times. This chain joins TRBV29-1 and TRBJ1-1; D unresolved. The CDR3 covers 10 residues. CDR1 and CDR2 from the germline V gene are SQVTM and ANQGSEA. V lost 4 bases and J 5 bases, leaving 5 bases between the germline ends. The CDR3 nucleotides read TGCAGCGTTGCTAGTACTGAAGCTTTCTTT. This translates into CSVASTEAFF.

This chain joins TRBV29-1 and TRBJ2-1; TRBD1 is a possible D gene (5 bases). The CDR3 consists of 15 residues. Germline loops: CDR1 SQVTM, CDR2 ANQGSEA. Trimming stripped 1 base from V and 0 bases from J, with 10 bases between. The CDR3 loop is CSVEGATGSYNEQFF. The CDR3 DNA reads as TGCAGCGTTGAAGGGGCAACAGGCTCCTACAATGAGCAGTTCTTC.

The rearrangement joins TRBV7-9 to TRBJ1-1; D ambiguous. Germline V gene data show CDR1 as SEHNR and CDR2 as FQNEAQ (reference sequence). CDR3 length: 14 amino acids. V shed 5 bases and J shed 0 bases, with 10 bases lying between them. The CDR3 nucleotides are TGTGCCAGCAGCCGGACGGGCATGAACACTGAAGCTTTCTTT. Amino acid sequence: CASSRTGMNTEAFF.